Below are 2 T cell receptor beta chains sequenced from a single sample in a study of T cell clonotyping in hematopoietic cell transplantation. Profiling relied on immunoSEQ multiplex PCR, and the TCRdb table lists in-frame clones only, not all of them. Of approximately 20,000 clones listed, more than 65% are singletons. Specimen: peripheral blood mononuclear cells. All receptors come from a man aged 55 to 70 in good health. Some clones in this sample may be carry-over from other donors' samples.

Only a few counts were recorded for this clone. The CDR3 DNA follows: TGCGCCAGCAGCGCGGGGACGGCTGGAAACACCATATATTTT. It yields the protein CASSAGTAGNTIYF. This chain joins TRBV10-1 and TRBJ1-3; D perhaps matches TRBD1 (5 bases). Per germline, CDR1 WNHNN and CDR2 SYGVQD (reference sequence). Trimming cost V 6 bases and J 2 bases, with 11 bases left between them. This CDR3 spans 14 amino acids.

V usage is TRBV14 and J usage is TRBJ2-7; 7 bases match TRBD1. The V gene end was trimmed by 1 base and the J gene end by 4 bases; junction bases not matched to a gene: 13. The CDR3 contains 17 residues. Germline CDR1 is SGHDN and CDR2 is FVKESK. The CDR3 is CASSQVIGPSRGYEQYF. CDR3 nucleotides: TGTGCCAGCAGCCAAGTGATTGGTCCATCCAGGGGGTACGAGCAGTACTTC.